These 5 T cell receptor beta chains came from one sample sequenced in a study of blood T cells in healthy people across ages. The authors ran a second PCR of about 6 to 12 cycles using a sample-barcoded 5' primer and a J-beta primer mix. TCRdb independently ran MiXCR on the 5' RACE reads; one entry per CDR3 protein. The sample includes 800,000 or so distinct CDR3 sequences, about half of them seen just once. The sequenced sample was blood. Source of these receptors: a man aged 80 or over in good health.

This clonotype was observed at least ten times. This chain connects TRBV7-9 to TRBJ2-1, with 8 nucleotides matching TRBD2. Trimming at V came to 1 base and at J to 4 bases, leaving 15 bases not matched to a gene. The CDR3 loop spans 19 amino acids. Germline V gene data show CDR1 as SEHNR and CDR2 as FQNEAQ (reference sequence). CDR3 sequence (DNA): TGTGCCAGCAGCTTAGATCCCCCTAGCGGGCACCACACGTACAATGAGCAGTTCTTC. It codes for CASSLDPPSGHHTYNEQFF. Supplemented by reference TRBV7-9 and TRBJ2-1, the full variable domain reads DTGVSQNPRHKITKRGQNVTFRCDPISEHNRLYWYRQTLGQGPEFLTYFQNEAQLEKSRLLSDRFSAERPKGSFSTLEIQRTEQGDSAMYLCASSLDPPSGHHTYNEQFFGPGTRLTVL.

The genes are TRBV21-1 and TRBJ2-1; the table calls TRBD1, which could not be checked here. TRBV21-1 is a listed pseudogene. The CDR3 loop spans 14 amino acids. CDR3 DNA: TGTGCCAGCAGACCGGGACGCGGCTACAATGAGCAGTTTTTC. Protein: CASRPGRGYNEQFF.

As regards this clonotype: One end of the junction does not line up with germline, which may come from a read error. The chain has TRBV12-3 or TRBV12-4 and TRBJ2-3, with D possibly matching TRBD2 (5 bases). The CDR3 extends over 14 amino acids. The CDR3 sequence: CASSGLGSTDTEYF. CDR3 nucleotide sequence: TGTGCCAGCAGTGGACTGGGAAGCACAGATACGGAATATTTC.

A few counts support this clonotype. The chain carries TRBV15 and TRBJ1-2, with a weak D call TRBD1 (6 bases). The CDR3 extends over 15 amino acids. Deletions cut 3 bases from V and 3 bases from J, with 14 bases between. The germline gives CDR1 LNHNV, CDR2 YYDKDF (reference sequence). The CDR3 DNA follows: TGTGCCACCAGCAGCCCCAGAAGGGGGGACTATGGCTACACCTTC. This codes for CATSSPRRGDYGYTF.

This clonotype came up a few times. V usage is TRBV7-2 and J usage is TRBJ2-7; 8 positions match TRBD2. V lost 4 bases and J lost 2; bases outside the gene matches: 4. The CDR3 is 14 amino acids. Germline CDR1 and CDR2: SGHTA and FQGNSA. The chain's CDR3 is CASSSGLGAYEQYF. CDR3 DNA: TGTGCCAGCAGCTCGGGACTAGGGGCCTACGAGCAGTACTTC. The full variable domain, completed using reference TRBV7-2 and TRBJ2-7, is GAGVSQSPSNKVTEKGKDVELRCDPISGHTALYWYRQSLGQGLEFLIYFQGNSAPDKSGLPSDRFSAERTGGSVSTLTIQRTQQEDSAVYLCASSSGLGAYEQYFGPGTRLTVT.